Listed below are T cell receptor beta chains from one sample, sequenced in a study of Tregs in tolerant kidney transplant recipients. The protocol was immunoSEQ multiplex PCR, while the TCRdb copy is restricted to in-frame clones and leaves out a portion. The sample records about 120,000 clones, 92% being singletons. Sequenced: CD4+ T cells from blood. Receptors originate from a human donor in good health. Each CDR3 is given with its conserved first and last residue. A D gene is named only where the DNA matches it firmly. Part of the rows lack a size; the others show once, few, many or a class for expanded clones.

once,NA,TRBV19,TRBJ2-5,CASSSTGTYVGTQYF,TGTGCCAGTAGCTCGACAGGGACTTATGTAGGGACCCAGTACTTC
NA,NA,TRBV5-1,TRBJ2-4,CASSLAGSPTKNIQYF,TGCGCCAGCAGCTTGGCCGGGAGTCCAACCAAAAACATTCAGTACTTC
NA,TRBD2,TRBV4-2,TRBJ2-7,CASSQDPSRTSEQYF,TGTGCCAGCAGCCAAGATCCCTCCCGGACTAGCGAGCAGTACTTC
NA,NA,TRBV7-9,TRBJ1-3,CASSNPVGAGNTIYF,TGTGCCAGCAGCAATCCCGTAGGGGCGGGAAACACCATATATTTT
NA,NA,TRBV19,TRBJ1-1,CASSLSSWPGPPAEAFF,TGTGCCAGTAGTCTCAGTTCCTGGCCGGGGCCCCCTGCTGAAGCTTTCTTT
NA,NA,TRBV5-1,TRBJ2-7,CASSQAGVSYEQYF,TGCGCCAGCAGCCAGGCAGGGGTATCCTACGAGCAGTACTTC
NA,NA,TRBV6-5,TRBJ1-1,CASSEVLGTEAFF,TGTGCCAGCAGTGAAGTTCTGGGCACTGAAGCTTTCTTT
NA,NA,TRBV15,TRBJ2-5,CATSRGIPETQYF,TGTGCCACCAGCCGTGGCATCCCAGAGACCCAGTACTTC
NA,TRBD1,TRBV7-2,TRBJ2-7,CASSRDRAYEQYF,TGTGCCAGCAGCCGGGACAGAGCCTACGAGCAGTACTTC
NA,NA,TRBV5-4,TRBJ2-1,CASRLTGGRYEQFF,TGTGCCAGCAGACTAACCGGGGGACGGTATGAGCAGTTCTTC
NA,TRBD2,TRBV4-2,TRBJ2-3,CASSQALAGTFTDTQYF,TGTGCCAGCAGCCAGGCACTAGCGGGGACCTTCACAGATACGCAGTATTTT
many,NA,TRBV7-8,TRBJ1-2,CASSPDGRDNYGYTF,TGTGCCAGCAGCCCTGATGGTAGGGATAACTATGGCTACACCTTC
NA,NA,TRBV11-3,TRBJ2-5,CASSLGVQETQYF,TGTGCCAGCAGCTTAGGGGTCCAAGAGACCCAGTACTTC
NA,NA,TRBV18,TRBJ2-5,CASSPGISETQYF,TGTGCCAGCTCACCCGGCATCTCGGAGACCCAGTACTTC
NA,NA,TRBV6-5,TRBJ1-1,CASSYSGGNAEAFF,TGTGCCAGCAGTTACTCGGGGGGGAACGCTGAAGCTTTCTTT
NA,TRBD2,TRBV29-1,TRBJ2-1,CSVEAWTSGNEQFF,TGCAGCGTTGAAGCCTGGACTAGCGGAAATGAGCAGTTCTTC
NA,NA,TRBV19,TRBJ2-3,CASSMNRGSTQYF,TGTGCCAGTAGTATGAATCGGGGGAGTACGCAGTATTTT
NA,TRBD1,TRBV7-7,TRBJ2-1,CASSLAGGQGIGNEQFF,TGTGCTAGCAGCTTAGCCGGAGGACAGGGGATAGGCAATGAGCAGTTCTTC
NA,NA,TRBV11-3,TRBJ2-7,CASKWAYEQYF,TGTGCCAGCAAATGGGCTTACGAGCAGTACTTC
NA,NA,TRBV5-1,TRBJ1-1,CASSLQGGGTEAFF,TGCGCCAGCAGCTTACAGGGAGGCGGCACTGAAGCTTTCTTT
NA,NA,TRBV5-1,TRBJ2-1,CASSWLDGYNEQFF,TGCGCCAGCAGCTGGTTGGACGGGTACAATGAGCAGTTCTTC
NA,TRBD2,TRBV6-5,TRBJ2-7,CASTSVAGGSYEQYF,TGTGCCAGCACCTCGGTAGCGGGAGGATCCTACGAGCAGTACTTC
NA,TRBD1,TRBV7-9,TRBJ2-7,CASSLIGQGQGPGQQYF,TGTGCCAGCAGCTTAATCGGCCAGGGACAGGGTCCTGGTCAGCAGTACTTC
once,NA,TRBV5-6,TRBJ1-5,CASSLQGLNQPQHF,TGTGCCAGCAGCTTGCAGGGATTAAATCAGCCCCAGCATTTT
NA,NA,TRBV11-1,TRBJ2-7,CASTPGGVSYEQYF,TGTGCCAGCACCCCAGGAGGGGTTTCCTACGAGCAGTACTTC
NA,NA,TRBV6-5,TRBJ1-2,CASRAGQGGFSGYTF,TGTGCCAGCAGGGCAGGGCAGGGAGGTTTCAGTGGCTACACCTTC
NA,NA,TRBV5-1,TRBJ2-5,CASSLKGSAGETQYF,TGCGCCAGCAGCTTGAAGGGGTCAGCAGGTGAGACCCAGTACTTC
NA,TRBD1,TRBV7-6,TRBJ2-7,CASSSTGPYEQYF,TGTGCCAGCAGCTCGACAGGGCCCTACGAGCAGTACTTC
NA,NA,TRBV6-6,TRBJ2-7,CASSYQNEQYF,TGTGCCAGCAGTTACCAGAACGAGCAGTACTTC
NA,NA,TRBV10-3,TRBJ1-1,CAISESMNRRVEAFF,TGTGCCATCAGTGAGTCGATGAACAGGAGGGTTGAAGCTTTCTTT
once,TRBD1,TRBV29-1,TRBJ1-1,CSVDMDRWPMNTEAFF,TGCAGCGTTGATATGGACAGGTGGCCGATGAACACTGAAGCTTTCTTT
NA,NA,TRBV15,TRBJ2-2,CATSRDGAGELFF,TGTGCCACCAGCAGAGACGGGGCCGGGGAGCTGTTTTTT
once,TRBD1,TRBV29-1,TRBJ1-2,CSVLRTGAYGYTF,TGCAGCGTCCTTCGGACAGGGGCTTATGGCTACACCTTC
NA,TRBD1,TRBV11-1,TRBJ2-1,CASSLFGTATYNEQFF,TGTGCCAGCAGCTTATTCGGGACAGCCACCTACAATGAGCAGTTCTTC
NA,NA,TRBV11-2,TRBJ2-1,CASSPEGEQFF,TGTGCCAGCAGCCCCGAGGGAGAGCAGTTCTTC
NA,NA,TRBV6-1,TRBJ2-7,CASSVTATGRYEQYF,TGTGCCAGCAGTGTAACTGCGACAGGGAGGTACGAGCAGTACTTC
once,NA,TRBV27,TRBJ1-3,CASSLSVGTSGNTIYF,TGTGCCAGCAGTTTATCGGTCGGGACCTCTGGAAACACCATATATTTT